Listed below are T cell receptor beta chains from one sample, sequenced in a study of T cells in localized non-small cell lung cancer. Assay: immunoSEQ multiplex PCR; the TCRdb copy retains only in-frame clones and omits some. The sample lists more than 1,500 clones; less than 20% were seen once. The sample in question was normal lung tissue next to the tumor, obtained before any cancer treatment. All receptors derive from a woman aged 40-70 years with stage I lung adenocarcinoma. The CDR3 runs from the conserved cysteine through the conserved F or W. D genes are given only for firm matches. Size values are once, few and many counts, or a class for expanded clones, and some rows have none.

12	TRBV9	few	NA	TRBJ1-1	CASSGDQGKAFF	TGTGCCAGCAGTGGGGACCAAGGAAAAGCTTTCTTT
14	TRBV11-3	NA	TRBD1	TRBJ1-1	CASSPDRVNTEAFF	TGTGCCAGCAGCCCGGACAGGGTCAACACTGAAGCTTTCTTT
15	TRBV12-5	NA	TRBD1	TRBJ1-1	CASGLVSQGDFRAFF	TGTGCTAGTGGTTTGGTAAGTCAGGGGGACTTTCGAGCTTTCTTT
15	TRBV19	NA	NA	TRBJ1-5	CASSIDRDYNQPQHF	TGTGCCAGTAGTATAGATCGGGACTATAATCAGCCCCAGCATTTT
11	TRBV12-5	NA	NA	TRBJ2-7	CASAQLYEQYF	TGTGCTAGTGCCCAGCTCTACGAGCAGTACTTC
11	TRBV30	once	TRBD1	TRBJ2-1	CAWSRGTAGVF	TGTGCCTGGAGTAGGGGGACAGCCGGGGTCTTC
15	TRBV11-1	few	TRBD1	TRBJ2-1	CASSSPKGAQDEQFF	TGTGCCAGCAGCTCCCCAAAGGGGGCTCAGGATGAGCAGTTCTTC
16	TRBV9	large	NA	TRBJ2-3	CASSSRAEGLVDTQYF	TGTGCCAGCAGCTCTCGAGCGGAGGGATTGGTAGATACGCAGTATTTT
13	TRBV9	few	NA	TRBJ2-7	CASSEGQAYEQYF	TGTGCCAGCAGTGAGGGGCAGGCCTACGAGCAGTACTTC
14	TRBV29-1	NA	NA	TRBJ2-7	CSVKGGGPSYEQYF	TGCAGCGTTAAGGGGGGCGGGCCTTCCTACGAGCAGTACTTC
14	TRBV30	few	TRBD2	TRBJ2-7	CACILAGGPYEQYF	TGTGCCTGTATCTTAGCGGGGGGGCCCTACGAGCAGTACTTC
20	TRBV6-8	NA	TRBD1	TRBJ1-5	CASSYPYLGSGQYSNQPQHF	TGTGCCAGCAGTTACCCTTACCTAGGATCGGGACAGTATAGCAATCAGCCCCAGCATTTT
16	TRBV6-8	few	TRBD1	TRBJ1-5	CASSYPGTESGQPQHF	TGTGCCAGCAGTTACCCCGGGACAGAATCGGGTCAGCCCCAGCATTTT
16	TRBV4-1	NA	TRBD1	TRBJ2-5	CASSDTVTGGGETQYF	TGCGCCAGCAGCGACACCGTAACAGGGGGCGGGGAGACCCAGTACTTC
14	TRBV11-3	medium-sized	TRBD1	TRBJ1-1	CASSLRQGEGQAFF	TGTGCCAGCAGCTTGCGACAGGGGGAAGGACAAGCTTTCTTT
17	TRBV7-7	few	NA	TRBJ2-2	CASSLVWGDRTTGELFF	TGTGCCAGCAGCTTAGTTTGGGGGGACAGAACAACCGGGGAGCTGTTTTTT
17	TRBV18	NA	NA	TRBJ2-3	CASSPPRSVFPTDTQYF	TGTGCCAGCTCACCGCCAAGAAGCGTTTTCCCCACAGATACGCAGTATTTT
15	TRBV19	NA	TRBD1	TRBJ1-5	CASSTSTGQGGPQHF	TGTGCCAGTAGTACATCTACAGGACAGGGAGGGCCCCAGCATTTT
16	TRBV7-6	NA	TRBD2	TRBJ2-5	CASSQGQRGLQETQYF	TGTGCCAGCAGCCAAGGTCAGCGGGGGTTGCAAGAGACCCAGTACTTC
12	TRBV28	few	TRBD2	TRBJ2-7	CAGASGGSEQYF	TGTGCCGGGGCTAGCGGGGGTTCCGAGCAGTACTTC
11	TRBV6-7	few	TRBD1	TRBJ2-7	CATDRAYEQYF	TGTGCCACAGACAGGGCCTACGAGCAGTACTTC
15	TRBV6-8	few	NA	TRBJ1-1	CASSYSRQGETEAFF	TGTGCCAGCAGTTACTCGAGGCAGGGAGAGACTGAAGCTTTCTTT
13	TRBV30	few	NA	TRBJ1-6	CAWCRDNNSPLHF	TGTGCCTGGTGCAGGGATAATAATTCACCCCTCCACTTT
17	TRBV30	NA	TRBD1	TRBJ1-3	CAWSVLGQGLPGNTIYF	TGTGCCTGGAGTGTATTGGGACAGGGGTTACCCGGAAACACCATATATTTT
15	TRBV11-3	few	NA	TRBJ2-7	CASSRTTVEHYEQYF	TGTGCCAGCAGCCGTACAACGGTGGAGCACTACGAGCAGTACTTC
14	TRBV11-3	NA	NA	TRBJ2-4	CASSLVAGENIQYF	TGTGCCAGCAGCTTAGTTGCAGGGGAAAACATTCAGTACTTC
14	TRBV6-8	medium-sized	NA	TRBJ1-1	CAISKPTGNTEAFF	TGTGCCATCAGTAAACCTACAGGGAACACTGAAGCTTTCTTT